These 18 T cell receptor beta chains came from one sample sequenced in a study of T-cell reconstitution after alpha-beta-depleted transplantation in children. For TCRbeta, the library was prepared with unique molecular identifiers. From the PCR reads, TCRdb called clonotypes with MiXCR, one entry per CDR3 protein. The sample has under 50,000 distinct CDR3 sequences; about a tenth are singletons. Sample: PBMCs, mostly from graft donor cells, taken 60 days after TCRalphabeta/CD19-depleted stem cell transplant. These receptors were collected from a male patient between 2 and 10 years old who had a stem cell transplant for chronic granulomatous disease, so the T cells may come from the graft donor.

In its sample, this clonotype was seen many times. CDR3 protein: CASSLGGPNEQYF. CDR3 coding DNA: TGTGCCAGCAGTTTGGGGGGGCCGAACGAGCAGTACTTC. This chain connects TRBV12-3 or TRBV12-4 to TRBJ2-7, with a possible D match to TRBD2 (7 bases). The CDR3 is made up of 13 amino acids. Between the trimmed V and J ends, which lost 3 bases and 5 bases, there was a span of 11 bases.

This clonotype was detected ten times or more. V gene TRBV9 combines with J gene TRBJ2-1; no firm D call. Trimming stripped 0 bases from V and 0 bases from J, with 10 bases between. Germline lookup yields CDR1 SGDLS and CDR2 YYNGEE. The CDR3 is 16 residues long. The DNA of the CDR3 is TGTGCCAGCAGCGTAGCGGTTAGAGGCTCCTACAATGAGCAGTTCTTC. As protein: CASSVAVRGSYNEQFF.

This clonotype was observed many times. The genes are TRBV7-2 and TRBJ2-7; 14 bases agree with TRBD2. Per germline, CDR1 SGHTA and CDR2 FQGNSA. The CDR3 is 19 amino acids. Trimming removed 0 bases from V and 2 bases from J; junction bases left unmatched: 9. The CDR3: CASSLAIGLAGGIAYEQYF. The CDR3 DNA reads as TGTGCCAGCAGCTTAGCGATAGGACTAGCGGGAGGCATCGCCTACGAGCAGTACTTC.

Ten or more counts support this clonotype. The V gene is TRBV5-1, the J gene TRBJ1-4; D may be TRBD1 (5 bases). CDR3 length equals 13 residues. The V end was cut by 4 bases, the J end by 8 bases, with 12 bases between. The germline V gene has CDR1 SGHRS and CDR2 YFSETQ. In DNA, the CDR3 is TGCGCCAGCAGCCCTCGGGGACCAGAAAAACTGTTTTTT. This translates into CASSPRGPEKLFF.

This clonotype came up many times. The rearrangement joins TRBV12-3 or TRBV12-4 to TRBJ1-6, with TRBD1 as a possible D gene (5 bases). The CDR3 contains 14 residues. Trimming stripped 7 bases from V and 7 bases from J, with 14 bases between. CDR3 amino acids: CASTVGQRNSPLHF. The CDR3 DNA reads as TGTGCCAGCACGGTGGGGCAGAGGAATTCACCCCTCCACTTT.

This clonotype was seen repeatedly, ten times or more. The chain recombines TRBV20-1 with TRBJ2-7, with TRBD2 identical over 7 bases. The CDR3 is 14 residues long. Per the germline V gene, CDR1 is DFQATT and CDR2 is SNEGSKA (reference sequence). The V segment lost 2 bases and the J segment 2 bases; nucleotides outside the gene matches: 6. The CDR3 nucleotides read TGCAGTGCTAGATTTGAGCGGGGCCCCTACGAGCAGTACTTC. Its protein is CSARFERGPYEQYF.

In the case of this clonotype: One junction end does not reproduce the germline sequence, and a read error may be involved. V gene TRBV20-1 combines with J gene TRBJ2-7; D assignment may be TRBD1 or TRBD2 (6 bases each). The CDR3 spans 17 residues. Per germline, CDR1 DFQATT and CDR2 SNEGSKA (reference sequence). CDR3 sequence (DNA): TGCTGTGCTAGAGGAGGTCTTAGCGGAGGGGGTTCCTACGAGCAGTACTTC. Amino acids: CCARGGLSGGGSYEQYF.

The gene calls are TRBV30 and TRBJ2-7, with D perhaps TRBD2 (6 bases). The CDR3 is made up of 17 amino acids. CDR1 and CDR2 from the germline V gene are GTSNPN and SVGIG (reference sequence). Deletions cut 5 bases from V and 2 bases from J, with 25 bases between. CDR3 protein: CAWVPGLTAPGAYEQYF. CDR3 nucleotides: TGTGCCTGGGTTCCAGGACTCACCGCCCCGGGAGCCTACGAGCAGTACTTC.

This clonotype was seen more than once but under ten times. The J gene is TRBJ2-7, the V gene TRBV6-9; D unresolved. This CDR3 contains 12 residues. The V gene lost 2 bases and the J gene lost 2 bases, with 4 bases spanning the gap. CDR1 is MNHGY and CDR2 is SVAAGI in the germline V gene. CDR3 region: CASSYKTYEQYF. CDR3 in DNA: TGTGCCAGCAGTTATAAAACCTACGAGCAGTACTTC.

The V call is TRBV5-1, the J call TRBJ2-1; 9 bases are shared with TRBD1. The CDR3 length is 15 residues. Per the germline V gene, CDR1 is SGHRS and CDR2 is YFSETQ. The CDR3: CVSAFRDRDFDEQFF. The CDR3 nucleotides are TGCGTTAGCGCCTTCCGGGACAGGGATTTCGATGAGCAGTTCTTC. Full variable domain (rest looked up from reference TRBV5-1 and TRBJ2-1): KAGVTQTPRYLIKTRGQQVTLSCSPISGHRSVSWYQQTPGQGLQFLFEYFSETQRNKGNFPGRFSGRQFSNSRSEMNVSTLELGDSALYLCVSAFRDRDFDEQFFGPGTRLTVL.

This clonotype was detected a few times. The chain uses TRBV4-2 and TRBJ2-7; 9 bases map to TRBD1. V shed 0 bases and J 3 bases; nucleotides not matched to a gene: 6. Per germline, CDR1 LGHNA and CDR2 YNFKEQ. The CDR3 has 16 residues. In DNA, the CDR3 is TGTGCCAGCAGCCAAGAGGGACAGGGAGCCTACTACGAGCAGTACTTC. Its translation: CASSQEGQGAYYEQYF.

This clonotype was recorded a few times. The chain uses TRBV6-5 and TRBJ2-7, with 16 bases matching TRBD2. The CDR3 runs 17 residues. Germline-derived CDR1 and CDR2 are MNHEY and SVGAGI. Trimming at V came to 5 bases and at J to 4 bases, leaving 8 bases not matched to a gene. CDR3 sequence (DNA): TGTGCCAGCAGTACTTCCGGGACTAGCGGGAGGGGGTACGAGCAGTACTTC. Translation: CASSTSGTSGRGYEQYF.

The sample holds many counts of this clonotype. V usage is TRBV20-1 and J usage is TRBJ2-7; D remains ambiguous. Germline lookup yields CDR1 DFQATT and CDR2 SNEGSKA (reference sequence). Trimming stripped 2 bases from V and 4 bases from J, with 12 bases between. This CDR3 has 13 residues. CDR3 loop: CSARHSNLYEQYF. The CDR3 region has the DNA TGCAGTGCTAGACATTCAAACCTTTACGAGCAGTACTTC.

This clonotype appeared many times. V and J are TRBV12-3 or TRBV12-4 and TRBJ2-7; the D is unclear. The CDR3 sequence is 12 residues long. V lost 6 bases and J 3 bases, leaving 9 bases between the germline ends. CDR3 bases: TGTGCCAGCAGCCTGACGAGCTACGAGCAGTACTTC. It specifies CASSLTSYEQYF.

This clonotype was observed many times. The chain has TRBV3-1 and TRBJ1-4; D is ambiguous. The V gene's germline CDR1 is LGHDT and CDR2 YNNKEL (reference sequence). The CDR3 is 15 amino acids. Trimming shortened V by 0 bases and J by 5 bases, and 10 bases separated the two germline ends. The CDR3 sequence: CASSQERGNNEKLFF. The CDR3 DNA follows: TGTGCCAGCAGCCAAGAAAGAGGGAACAATGAAAAACTGTTTTTT.

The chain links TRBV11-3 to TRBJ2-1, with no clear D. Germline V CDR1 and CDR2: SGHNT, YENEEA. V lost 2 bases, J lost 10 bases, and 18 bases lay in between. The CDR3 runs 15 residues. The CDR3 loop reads CASSLYTGSFTEQFF. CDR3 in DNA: TGTGCCAGCAGCTTATACACGGGCAGTTTCACAGAGCAGTTCTTC.

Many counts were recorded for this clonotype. As DNA, the CDR3 is TGTGCCAGCAGCTTAGGGAGGGCTGTGAATGAGCAGTTCTTC. This gives the protein CASSLGRAVNEQFF. The V and J genes are TRBV7-2 and TRBJ2-1; weak D call: TRBD2 (6 bases). Germline-derived CDR1 and CDR2 are SGHTA and FQGNSA. The V end was cut by 1 base, the J end by 7 bases, with 11 bases between. CDR3 length: 14 amino acids.

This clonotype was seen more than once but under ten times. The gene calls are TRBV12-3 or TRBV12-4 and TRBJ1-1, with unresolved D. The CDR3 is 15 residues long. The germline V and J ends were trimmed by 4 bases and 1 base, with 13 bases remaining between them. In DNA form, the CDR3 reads TGTGCCAGCAGTTCTTCATTCAACCCGAACACTGAAGCTTTCTTT. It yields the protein CASSSSFNPNTEAFF.